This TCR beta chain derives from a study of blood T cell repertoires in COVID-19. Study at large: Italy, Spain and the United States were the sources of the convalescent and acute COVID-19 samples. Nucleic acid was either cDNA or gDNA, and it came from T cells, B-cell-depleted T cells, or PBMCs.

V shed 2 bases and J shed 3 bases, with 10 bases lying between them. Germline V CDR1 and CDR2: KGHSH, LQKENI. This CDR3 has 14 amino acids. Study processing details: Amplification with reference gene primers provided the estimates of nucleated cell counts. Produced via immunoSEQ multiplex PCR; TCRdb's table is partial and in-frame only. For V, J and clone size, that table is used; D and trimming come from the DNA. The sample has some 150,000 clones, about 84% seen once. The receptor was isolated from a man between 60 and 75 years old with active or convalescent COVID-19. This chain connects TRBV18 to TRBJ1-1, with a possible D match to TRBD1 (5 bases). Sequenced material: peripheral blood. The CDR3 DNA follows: TGTGCCAGCTCACCAACATCCAGGGACACTGAAGCTTTCTTT. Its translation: CASSPTSRDTEAFF.